This is a list of T cell receptor beta chains from one sample in a study of PD-L1 blockade in urothelial cancer. Only in-frame clones appear in the TCRdb table, and some are missing; sequencing was by immunoSEQ multiplex PCR. The data contain roughly 130,000 clones, approximately 88% of them singletons. The sequencing used PBMCs, collected around atezolizumab (anti-PD-L1) treatment. These receptors came from a man between 50 and 59 years old with urothelial cancer. The CDR3 runs from the conserved cysteine through the conserved F or W. The D gene is left open where the match is weak. A row's size may be missing; if present it is once, few, many or a size class.

len,v_gene,abundance,j_gene,d_gene,CDR3aa,CDR3nt
11,TRBV28,once,TRBJ2-7,-,CASGAAYEQYF,TGTGCCAGCGGGGCGGCCTACGAGCAGTACTTC
18,TRBV5-6,-,TRBJ2-3,-,CASSWPSGGGRGTDTQYF,TGTGCCAGCAGCTGGCCCAGTGGGGGCGGGAGAGGAACAGATACGCAGTATTTT
11,TRBV6-6,-,TRBJ1-1,-,CASRLNTEAFF,TGTGCCAGCAGATTAAACACTGAAGCTTTCTTT
15,TRBV11-1,-,TRBJ2-5,TRBD2,CASTLAGGQQETQYF,TGTGCCAGTACCTTAGCGGGAGGTCAGCAAGAGACCCAGTACTTC
11,TRBV20-1,-,TRBJ2-7,-,CSAYHRGEQYF,TGCAGTGCTTACCATAGAGGCGAGCAGTACTTC
13,TRBV18,-,TRBJ2-7,TRBD1,CASSPDRGREQYF,TGTGCCAGCTCCCCGGACAGGGGGCGCGAGCAGTACTTC
20,TRBV19,once,TRBJ2-2,TRBD2,CASSIQGLAGGPGNTGELFF,TGTGCCAGTAGTATCCAGGGACTAGCGGGAGGGCCGGGGAACACCGGGGAGCTGTTTTTT
15,TRBV2,-,TRBJ2-5,TRBD1,CASSQGTGLQETQYF,TGTGCCAGCAGCCAGGGGACAGGACTCCAAGAGACCCAGTACTTC
14,TRBV11-2,-,TRBJ1-3,-,CASSYGISRNTIYF,TGTGCCAGCAGCTACGGGATATCGCGTAACACCATATATTTT
15,TRBV28,-,TRBJ1-1,TRBD1,CASRPPGQKNTEAFF,TGTGCCAGCAGGCCTCCGGGACAGAAGAACACTGAAGCTTTCTTT
16,TRBV7-9,-,TRBJ2-6,-,CASSPNSGDGANVLTF,TGTGCCAGCAGCCCGAATTCAGGGGATGGGGCCAACGTCCTGACTTTC
18,TRBV30,once,TRBJ2-5,TRBD2,CAWSDHGTSGRGFETQYF,TGTGCCTGGAGTGATCACGGGACTAGCGGGAGGGGTTTTGAGACCCAGTACTTC
13,TRBV7-9,-,TRBJ1-2,-,CASSSGSAYGYTF,TGTGCCAGCAGCTCAGGGTCGGCCTATGGCTACACCTTC
15,TRBV11-3,-,TRBJ2-1,TRBD2,CASSWSGGMGHEQFF,TGTGCCAGCAGCTGGAGCGGGGGGATGGGGCATGAGCAGTTCTTC
14,TRBV6-1,-,TRBJ1-1,-,CASLGGGMGTEAFF,TGTGCCAGCCTAGGGGGTGGGATGGGCACTGAAGCTTTCTTT
16,TRBV28,-,TRBJ2-4,TRBD1,CASSAHGTGGKNIQYF,TGTGCCAGCAGTGCGCACGGGACAGGGGGTAAAAACATTCAGTACTTC
15,TRBV6-1,-,TRBJ2-3,-,CASSARGGGTDTQYF,TGTGCCAGCAGTGCAAGGGGGGGTGGGACAGATACGCAGTATTTT
15,TRBV5-1,once,TRBJ1-1,TRBD1,CASRTGQTRNTEAFF,TGCGCCAGCAGGACAGGGCAGACGAGGAACACTGAAGCTTTCTTT
15,TRBV19,-,TRBJ2-1,TRBD2,CASKRLAGGHNEQFF,TGTGCCAGTAAGAGACTAGCGGGAGGACACAATGAGCAGTTCTTC
14,TRBV5-1,-,TRBJ2-5,TRBD2,CASRLAGFQETQYF,TGCGCCAGCCGACTAGCGGGGTTCCAAGAGACCCAGTACTTC
12,TRBV28,few,TRBJ1-2,-,CASSLRDYGYTF,TGTGCCAGCAGTTTACGGGACTATGGCTACACCTTC
11,TRBV19,once,TRBJ2-1,-,CASSIRNEQFF,TGTGCCAGTAGTATACGCAATGAGCAGTTCTTC
16,TRBV28,-,TRBJ1-1,-,CASSLGGPPGNTEAFF,TGTGCCAGCAGTTTGGGGGGTCCTCCCGGGAACACTGAAGCTTTCTTT
13,TRBV15,-,TRBJ2-5,-,CATREQGLETQYF,TGTGCCACCAGGGAGCAGGGGCTCGAGACCCAGTACTTC
14,TRBV19,once,TRBJ2-5,TRBD2,CASSVGLAAETQYF,TGTGCCAGTAGTGTCGGACTAGCTGCAGAGACCCAGTACTTC
17,TRBV28,-,TRBJ2-5,TRBD1,CASSLGSHRGPRETQYF,TGTGCCAGCAGTTTGGGCTCCCACAGGGGACCCCGAGAGACCCAGTACTTC
14,TRBV10-3,-,TRBJ2-7,TRBD1,CAILRDRGDYEQYF,TGTGCCATTCTCCGGGACAGGGGGGACTACGAGCAGTACTTC
19,TRBV11-2,-,TRBJ2-7,TRBD1,CASSSLAGTGSRQGYEQYF,TGTGCCAGCAGCTCTCTAGCCGGGACAGGGAGTCGGCAGGGGTACGAGCAGTACTTC
15,TRBV15,-,TRBJ2-5,-,CATSSSRGHLETQYF,TGTGCCACCAGTTCGTCCAGGGGCCACCTGGAGACCCAGTACTTC
14,TRBV28,-,TRBJ2-7,TRBD2,CASSLVAGAYEQYF,TGTGCCAGCAGTTTGGTCGCGGGAGCGTACGAGCAGTACTTC